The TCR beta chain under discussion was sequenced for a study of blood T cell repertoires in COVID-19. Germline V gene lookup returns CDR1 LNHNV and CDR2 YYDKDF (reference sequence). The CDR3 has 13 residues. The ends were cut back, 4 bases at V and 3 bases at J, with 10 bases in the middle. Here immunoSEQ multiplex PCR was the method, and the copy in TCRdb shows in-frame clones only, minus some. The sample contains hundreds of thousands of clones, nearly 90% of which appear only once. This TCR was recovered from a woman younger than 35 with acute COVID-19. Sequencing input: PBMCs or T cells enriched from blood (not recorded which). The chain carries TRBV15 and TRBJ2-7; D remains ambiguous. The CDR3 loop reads CATSTLLHYEQYF. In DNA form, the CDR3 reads TGTGCCACCAGCACCCTACTCCACTACGAGCAGTACTTC.